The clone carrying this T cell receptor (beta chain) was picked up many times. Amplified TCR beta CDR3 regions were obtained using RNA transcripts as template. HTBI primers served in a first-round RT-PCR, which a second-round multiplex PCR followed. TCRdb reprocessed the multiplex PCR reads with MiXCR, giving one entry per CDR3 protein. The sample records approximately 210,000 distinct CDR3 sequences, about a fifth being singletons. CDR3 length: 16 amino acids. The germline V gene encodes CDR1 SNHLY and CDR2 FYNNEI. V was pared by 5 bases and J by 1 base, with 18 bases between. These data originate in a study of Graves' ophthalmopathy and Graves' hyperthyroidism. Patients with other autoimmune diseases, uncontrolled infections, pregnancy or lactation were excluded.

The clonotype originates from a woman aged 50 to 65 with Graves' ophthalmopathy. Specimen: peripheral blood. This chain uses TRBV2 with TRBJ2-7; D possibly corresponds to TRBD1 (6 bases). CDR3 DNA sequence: TGTGCCAGCAGTAAAGACCGGGACATTCTTTCCTACGAGCAGTACTTC. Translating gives CASSKDRDILSYEQYF.